In its sample, the clone carrying this TCR beta chain was seen many times. As yet, its antigen is unknown. TCRdb reprocessed the 5' RACE reads via MiXCR and lists one record per CDR3 protein. Here the sample spans some 110,000 distinct CDR3 sequences, 12% being singletons. Time point defined: blood at routine non-recurrence follow-up after resection. The study sequenced unsorted whole RNA from tumor, nontumor lung or frozen PBMC. The data stem from a study of spatial heterogeneity in lung cancer. Study information: Alpha-chain sequences were detected in numbers that were consistently lower than beta-chain sequences. Findings of the study overall: Ubiquitous expanded tumor TCRs were observed in blood more at resection than follow-up.

This CDR3 contains 17 residues. V lost 5 bases and J 5 bases, leaving 21 bases between the germline ends. This sequence was found in a male donor with early-stage non-small cell lung cancer. This rearrangement joins TRBV12-3 or TRBV12-4 to TRBJ2-2, with D possibly TRBD2 on 6 matching bases. The sequences come from PBMCs, collected at follow-up. The CDR3 sequence is CASSGESTRLKTGELFF. The CDR3 DNA sequence: TGTGCCAGCAGTGGGGAGTCGACTAGGTTGAAGACCGGGGAGCTGTTTTTT.